The 11 T cell receptor beta chains below all came from one sample that was sequenced in a study of naive and memory T cell subsets. An oligonucleotide containing a UMI was ligated to the 3' end of TCR cDNA. The SP2 primer and nested alpha and beta constant region primers amplified ligated cDNA in four rounds. Each CDR3 protein gets one entry after TCRdb re-called the 5' RACE reads with MiXCR. This table has 30,000 or so distinct CDR3 sequences, 16% appearing once. These receptors were taken from a female donor in good health.

At least ten counts were recorded for this clonotype. The chain is built from TRBV29-1 and TRBJ1-1; a possible D gene is TRBD1 (5 bases). Per germline, CDR1 SQVTM and CDR2 ANQGSEA. CDR3 size: 12 residues. The CDR3 loop reads CSGRSQNTEAFF. The CDR3 DNA reads as TGCTCGGGACGGTCCCAAAACACTGAAGCTTTCTTT.

This clonotype appeared many times. This rearrangement joins TRBV6-6 to TRBJ2-7; either TRBD1 or TRBD2 may fit D (5 bases each). The CDR3 spans 14 residues. The V gene's germline CDR1 is MNHNY and CDR2 SVGAGI (reference sequence). Trimming pared 4 bases from V and 0 bases from J, leaving 10 bases between. The CDR3 region is CASSWDVSSYEQYF. In DNA form, the CDR3 reads TGTGCCAGCAGTTGGGACGTCAGCTCCTACGAGCAGTACTTC.

This chain uses TRBV6-5 with TRBJ1-1; D is undetermined. The germline CDR1 and CDR2 sequences are MNHEY and SVGAGI. The V gene lost 5 bases and the J gene lost 0 bases, with 16 bases spanning the gap. The CDR3 covers 16 residues. In DNA, the CDR3 is TGTGCCAGCAGTCCTTCAATCGGGGAAGTGAACACTGAAGCTTTCTTT. It codes for CASSPSIGEVNTEAFF.

The chain links TRBV7-9 to TRBJ2-5; D is perhaps TRBD1 or TRBD2 (5 bases each). The germline V gene has CDR1 SEHNR and CDR2 FQNEAQ (reference sequence). Between the trimmed V and J ends, which lost 5 bases and 5 bases, there was a span of 12 bases. CDR3 size: 13 residues. CDR3 residues: CASSPGRGETQYF. CDR3 coding DNA: TGTGCCAGCAGCCCGGGGCGCGGCGAGACCCAGTACTTC.

Regarding this clonotype: One junction end does not reproduce the germline sequence, and a read error may be involved. V usage is TRBV7-9 and J usage is TRBJ2-1; unclear D gene. The CDR3 totals 13 residues. In germline, CDR1 is SEHNR, CDR2 FQNEAQ (reference sequence). CDR3: CGSSLVGKDEQFF. The CDR3, as DNA: TGTGGCAGCAGCTTGGTCGGCAAGGATGAGCAGTTCTTC.

This clonotype has a handful of counts. The J gene is TRBJ2-1, the V gene TRBV29-1; TRBD2 aligns across 9 bases. CDR1 and CDR2 (germline): SQVTM, ANQGSEA. The CDR3 extends over 14 amino acids. V shed 4 bases and J 4 bases; nucleotides not matched to a gene: 5. This chain's CDR3 is CSVGWRGGYNEQFF. In nucleotides, the CDR3 is TGCAGCGTTGGCTGGCGGGGGGGATACAATGAGCAGTTCTTC.

This clonotype was recorded many times. This sequence joins TRBV20-1 and TRBJ1-5; D is uncertain. The CDR3 runs to 12 residues. CDR1 is DFQATT and CDR2 is SNEGSKA in the germline V gene (reference sequence). V lost 6 bases and J lost 6, with 12 bases in between. The CDR3 nucleotides are TGCAGTGCCTGGGCGGTTATTCAGCCCCAGCATTTT. Translating it yields CSAWAVIQPQHF.

For this clonotype: A much larger clone sits a single nucleotide away, making a read error possible. V is TRBV19 and J is TRBJ1-2, with D unclear. The V and J ends lost 10 bases and 4 bases respectively, with 7 bases between them. Germline CDR1 is LNHDA and CDR2 is SQIVND (reference sequence). This CDR3 spans 10 amino acids. CDR3 amino acids: CATWSYGYTF. The CDR3 coding sequence is TGTGCCACCTGGTCCTATGGCTACACCTTC.

By its share, this clonotype is medium-sized. The chain carries TRBV11-2 and TRBJ2-5; D perhaps matches TRBD2 (6 bases). The CDR3 spans 16 residues. CDR1 SGHAT and CDR2 FQNNGV come from the germline V gene. V shed 5 bases and J shed 0 bases, with 16 bases lying between them. The CDR3 sequence is CASSRRGSLYQETQYF. CDR3 nucleotide sequence: TGTGCCAGCAGCCGACGGGGGAGCCTGTACCAAGAGACCCAGTACTTC.

The chain links TRBV19 to TRBJ2-6; D not resolved. Germline lookup yields CDR1 LNHDA and CDR2 SQIVND (reference sequence). CDR3 length: 16 amino acids. The ends were cut back, 5 bases at V and 1 base at J, with 12 bases in the middle. CDR3 sequence reads: CASSSLGRSGANVLTF. The CDR3, as DNA: TGTGCCAGTAGTTCCCTAGGTAGATCTGGGGCCAACGTCCTGACTTTC.

The CDR3, as DNA: TGCGCCAGCAGCCCCGTCGGGACAGGGGTCGACGAGCAGTACTTC. Encoded protein: CASSPVGTGVDEQYF. The chain combines TRBV5-1 with TRBJ2-7; 10 nucleotides align to TRBD1. With V trimmed by 4 bases and J by 5 bases, 9 bases remained unmatched. Germline lookup yields CDR1 SGHRS and CDR2 YFSETQ. This CDR3 comprises 15 residues.